The 13 T cell receptor beta chains given below trace back to one sample, sequenced in a study of blood T cell repertoires in COVID-19. TCRdb's table, derived via immunoSEQ multiplex PCR, lists solely in-frame clones and lacks some. This table has some 340,000 clones, 90% appearing once. Input material: PBMCs or T cells enriched from blood (not recorded which). The receptors were sampled from a woman younger than 45 who had been exposed to COVID-19.

The chain carries TRBV9 and TRBJ1-2; 7 nucleotides agree with TRBD1. Germline V lookup: CDR1 SGDLS, CDR2 YYNGEE. Trimming removed 4 bases from V and 4 bases from J; junction bases left unmatched: 4. This CDR3 comprises 13 residues. Written as DNA, the CDR3 is TGTGCCAGCAGCACTTGGACAGGCTATGGCTACACCTTC. Protein: CASSTWTGYGYTF.

The gene calls are TRBV6-2 or TRBV6-3 and TRBJ2-1; D might be TRBD2 (5 bases). The CDR3 runs 15 residues. The germline V gene has CDR1 MNHEY and CDR2 SVGEGT. The V end lost 5 bases, the J end lost 8 bases, and 19 bases lay between the germline ends. The CDR3 bases are TGTGCCAGCAGTCCCGTAGCGAGTCTTTACTATGAGCAGTTCTTC. Translating it yields CASSPVASLYYEQFF.

The chain carries TRBV18 and TRBJ2-7, with TRBD1 identical over 8 bases. The V and J ends lost 3 bases and 5 bases, in that order; junction bases with no gene match: 15. Germline V gene data show CDR1 as KGHSH and CDR2 as LQKENI. The CDR3 consists of 17 residues. In DNA, the CDR3 is TGTGCCAGCTCACCTCGGTGGACAGGGAGGATAGGGGACGAGCAGTACTTC. Its protein is CASSPRWTGRIGDEQYF.

The chain carries TRBV11-1 and TRBJ1-3; possibly TRBD1 for D (6 bases). Germline V gives CDR1 SGHAT, CDR2 FQDESV (reference sequence). Trimming left V 5 bases short and J 4 bases short, with 12 bases between. The CDR3 contains 14 residues. CDR3 in DNA: TGTGCCAGCAGCGAGGACAGCACGGGAAACACCATATATTTT. It codes for CASSEDSTGNTIYF.

The chain has TRBV5-1 and TRBJ2-5; D ambiguous. Trimming removed 6 bases at V and 4 bases at J, with 16 bases between. The CDR3 is 14 residues long. Germline V gene data show CDR1 as SGHRS and CDR2 as YFSETQ. The CDR3: CASTLMGSGETQYF. CDR3 sequence (DNA): TGCGCCAGCACCCTTATGGGCAGTGGAGAGACCCAGTACTTC.

This clone has just one count. This rearrangement joins TRBV7-9 to TRBJ1-2, with 9 bases lining up with TRBD1. The junction had 7 bases not matched to a gene; V was cut back by 4 bases and J by 4 bases. Germline V lookup: CDR1 SEHNR, CDR2 FQNEAQ (reference sequence). CDR3 length: 15 residues. The CDR3: CASSSSQGATYGYTF. CDR3 DNA sequence: TGTGCCAGCAGCTCCTCACAGGGGGCTACCTATGGCTACACCTTC.

The chain has TRBV9 and TRBJ1-2, with D uncertain. Trimming stripped 4 bases from V and 4 bases from J, with 14 bases between. Germline V CDR1 and CDR2: SGDLS, YYNGEE. The length of the CDR3 is 14 residues. The CDR3 region is CASSTRHATYGYTF. CDR3 coding DNA: TGTGCCAGCAGCACTCGACACGCTACCTATGGCTACACCTTC.

V usage is TRBV2 and J usage is TRBJ1-1; unclear D gene. This CDR3 has 12 residues. Germline V gives CDR1 SNHLY, CDR2 FYNNEI. Trimming left V 5 bases short and J 5 bases short, with 9 bases between. Here the CDR3 DNA reads TGTGCCAGCAGTTTGACTGGGACTGAAGCTTTCTTT. Its translation: CASSLTGTEAFF. Full variable domain (rest looked up from reference TRBV2 and TRBJ1-1): EPEVTQTPSHQVTQMGQEVILRCVPISNHLYFYWYRQILGQKVEFLVSFYNNEISEKSEIFDDQFSVERPDGSNFTLKIRSTKLEDSAMYFCASSLTGTEAFFGQGTRLTVV.

The gene calls are TRBV5-1 and TRBJ2-4; 7 bases are shared with TRBD1. V lost 3 bases and J lost 8; bases outside the gene matches: 11. Germline V gives CDR1 SGHRS, CDR2 YFSETQ. The CDR3 spans 15 residues. CDR3 sequence: CASSSKTGTRDIQYF. CDR3 sequence (DNA): TGCGCCAGCAGCTCAAAGACAGGGACAAGGGACATTCAGTACTTC. Full variable domain (outside the CDR3, taken from reference TRBV5-1 and TRBJ2-4): KAGVTQTPRYLIKTRGQQVTLSCSPISGHRSVSWYQQTPGQGLQFLFEYFSETQRNKGNFPGRFSGRQFSNSRSEMNVSTLELGDSALYLCASSSKTGTRDIQYFGAGTRLSVL.

The chain employs TRBV6-1 and TRBJ2-5; TRBD2 matches 13 bases. Germline CDR1 MNHNS, CDR2 SASEGT. The ends lost 2 bases at V and 5 bases at J; junction bases unmatched: 5. The CDR3 is 16 amino acids. CDR3 bases: TGTGCCAGCAGTGAACCACTAGCGGGGGGGCGGGAGACCCAGTACTTC. Its translation is CASSEPLAGGRETQYF.

V usage is TRBV5-6 and J usage is TRBJ2-1; 7 nucleotides line up with TRBD2. From germline, CDR1 is SGHDT and CDR2 YYEEEE. With 4 bases clipped from V and 7 bases from J, the junction kept 5 bases outside the gene matches. This CDR3 has 13 amino acids. DNA of the CDR3: TGTGCCAGCAGCCCCCACGGGGGGAATGAGCAGTTCTTC. Translating it yields CASSPHGGNEQFF.

The V gene is TRBV4-1, the J gene TRBJ2-5, with 11 bases aligning to TRBD2. The CDR3 sequence is 16 residues long. The V gene end was trimmed by 2 bases and the J gene end by 5 bases; junction bases not matched to a gene: 7. Germline V CDR1 and CDR2: MGHRA, YSYEKL. The CDR3 is CASSQLVAGGRETQYF. CDR3 coding DNA: TGCGCCAGCAGCCAATTGGTAGCGGGGGGGCGTGAGACCCAGTACTTC.

This chain's CDR3 is CASSQDQSSGVDEKLFF. CDR3 DNA sequence: TGCGCCAGCAGCCAAGATCAGAGCTCAGGGGTGGATGAAAAACTGTTTTTT. The V gene is TRBV4-1, the J gene TRBJ1-4, with D perhaps matching TRBD1 (6 bases). Germline lookup yields CDR1 MGHRA and CDR2 YSYEKL. The V end lost 0 bases, the J end lost 6 bases, and 17 bases lay between the germline ends. CDR3 length: 17 residues.